A selection of T cell receptor beta chains follows, all from one sample in a study of CD8 T cells in Susac syndrome. TCRdb itself ran the immunoSEQ multiplex PCR reads through MiXCR, one entry per CDR3 protein. The sample contains hundreds of thousands of distinct CDR3 sequences, around 96% of which appear only once. Source material: CD4+ T cells from PBMCs. All receptors derive from a human donor with Susac syndrome. The CDR3 runs from the conserved cysteine through the conserved F or W. The order of the fields is J gene, V gene, D gene, CDR3 protein, CDR3 DNA. The D gene is left open where the match is weak.

TRBJ2-6	TRBV18	TRBD1	CASSYRDRGSGANVLTF	TGTGCCAGCTCATACCGGGACAGGGGCTCTGGGGCCAACGTCCTGACTTTC
TRBJ2-7	TRBV5-1	TRBD1	CASSDGTGLEQYF	TGCGCCAGCAGCGATGGGACAGGCTTAGAGCAGTACTTC
TRBJ1-1	TRBV9	-	CASSVEARSNTEAFF	TGTGCCAGCAGCGTAGAGGCCAGGTCGAACACTGAAGCTTTCTTT
TRBJ2-3	TRBV20-1	TRBD2	CSASGLAASTDTQYF	TGCAGTGCTTCGGGACTAGCCGCCAGCACAGATACGCAGTATTTT
TRBJ2-7	TRBV12-3/TRBV12-4	TRBD2	CASTLSVGGPPEQYF	TGTGCCAGCACCCTTTCGGTGGGAGGGCCGCCCGAGCAGTACTTC
TRBJ1-5	TRBV6-5	-	CASSQTRGPQHF	TGTGCCAGCAGCCAGACACGCGGGCCCCAGCATTTT
TRBJ2-5	TRBV24-1	-	CATSDGGRQETQYF	TGTGCCACCAGTGATGGGGGCAGGCAAGAGACCCAGTACTTC
TRBJ2-3	TRBV5-1	-	CASSTDLPRTDTQYF	TGCGCCAGCAGCACGGACCTCCCGAGGACAGATACGCAGTATTTT
TRBJ2-1	TRBV4-1	TRBD1	CASSLPGQGGNEQFF	TGCGCCAGCAGTTTACCGGGACAGGGAGGCAACGAGCAGTTCTTC
TRBJ1-4	TRBV2	-	CASSGQGPNEKLFF	TGTGCCAGCAGTGGGCAGGGACCTAATGAAAAACTGTTTTTT
TRBJ2-5	TRBV9	-	CASSVTGLGETQYF	TGTGCCAGCAGCGTCACGGGATTAGGGGAGACCCAGTACTTC
TRBJ2-2	TRBV7-6	TRBD2	CASSLPEAGGSTGELFF	TGTGCCAGCAGCTTACCCGAAGCGGGAGGGTCCACCGGGGAGCTGTTTTTT
TRBJ1-5	TRBV7-9	TRBD1	CASSLGTGVSNQPQHF	TGTGCCAGCAGCTTAGGGACAGGGGTGAGCAATCAGCCCCAGCATTTT
TRBJ1-1	TRBV9	-	CASSANGRRNTEAFF	TGTGCCAGCAGCGCCAATGGCCGAAGGAACACTGAAGCTTTCTTT
TRBJ2-3	TRBV11-2	-	CASSLASVGTDTQYF	TGTGCCAGCAGCTTAGCTAGCGTCGGCACAGATACGCAGTATTTT
TRBJ2-3	TRBV24-1	TRBD2	CATSIAGGSDTQYF	TGTGCCACCTCTATAGCGGGAGGATCAGATACGCAGTATTTT
TRBJ1-5	TRBV20-1	TRBD1	CSARRQGDQPQHF	TGCAGTGCTAGGCGGCAGGGGGATCAGCCCCAGCATTTT
TRBJ2-7	TRBV12-5	TRBD2	CASSLAGGSYEQYF	TGTGCTAGTTCCTTAGCGGGAGGCTCCTACGAGCAGTACTTC
TRBJ2-7	TRBV3-1	TRBD2	CASSQDGTSANSYEQYF	TGTGCCAGCAGCCAAGATGGGACTAGCGCGAACTCCTACGAGCAGTACTTC
TRBJ1-2	TRBV27	TRBD1	CASSLSTGDAYGYTF	TGTGCCAGCAGTTTATCGACAGGGGACGCCTATGGCTACACCTTC
TRBJ2-3	TRBV24-1	-	CATSDRNRGTDTQYF	TGTGCCACCAGTGATCGAAACAGGGGCACAGATACGCAGTATTTT
TRBJ2-4	TRBV4-1	TRBD1	CASSQYLRTGKYIQYF	TGCGCCAGCAGCCAATATCTGAGGACAGGGAAGTACATTCAGTACTTC
TRBJ1-1	TRBV7-8	-	CASSGFKAEAFF	TGTGCCAGCAGCGGCTTTAAGGCAGAAGCTTTCTTT
TRBJ1-2	TRBV14	-	CASSQDGGYTF	TGTGCCAGCAGCCAAGATGGTGGCTACACCTTC
TRBJ1-5	TRBV6-2/TRBV6-3	-	CASSPQGRWQPQHF	TGTGCCAGCAGCCCGCAGGGGCGGTGGCAGCCCCAGCATTTT
TRBJ2-4	TRBV25-1	TRBD2	CASEGAGSVNIQYF	TGTGCCAGCGAAGGAGCGGGATCAGTAAACATTCAGTACTTC
TRBJ2-5	TRBV6-5	-	CASREGPETQYF	TGTGCCAGCAGGGAGGGTCCGGAGACCCAGTACTTC
TRBJ2-7	TRBV12-3/TRBV12-4	TRBD2	CASSPFGLGYEQYF	TGTGCCAGCAGCCCCTTCGGACTAGGATACGAGCAGTACTTC
TRBJ2-5	TRBV15	-	CATSVGQTNQETQYF	TGTGCCACCAGCGTAGGTCAGACAAACCAAGAGACCCAGTACTTC
TRBJ2-1	TRBV3-1	TRBD2	CASSQDLRLAGAHEQFF	TGTGCCAGCAGCCAAGATCTTCGGCTAGCGGGAGCTCATGAGCAGTTCTTC
TRBJ2-1	TRBV2	TRBD1	CASGQETGVLF	TGTGCCAGCGGGCAGGAGACAGGGGTTCTCTTC
TRBJ2-7	TRBV28	-	CASSKNGQSWGEQYF	TGTGCCAGCAGTAAAAACGGACAGTCCTGGGGCGAGCAGTACTTC
TRBJ1-1	TRBV20-1	-	CSARGGRGGTEAFF	TGCAGTGCTAGAGGAGGGCGCGGGGGAACTGAAGCTTTCTTT
TRBJ1-4	TRBV11-2	-	CASSPRGGIATNEKLFF	TGTGCCAGCAGCCCCCGTGGGGGGATTGCAACTAATGAAAAACTGTTTTTT
TRBJ2-1	TRBV14	-	CASSQNSYNEQFF	TGTGCCAGCAGCCAAAACAGCTACAATGAGCAGTTCTTC
TRBJ2-5	TRBV5-1	TRBD1	CASSRTGGGETQYF	TGCGCCAGCAGCAGAACAGGGGGCGGAGAGACCCAGTACTTC
TRBJ2-5	TRBV5-1	-	CASSFGALGAETQYF	TGCGCCAGCAGCTTCGGCGCATTAGGCGCGGAGACCCAGTACTTC
TRBJ2-1	TRBV11-1	-	CASNVLKPLADYNEQFF	TGTGCCAGCAACGTACTTAAACCCTTGGCAGATTACAATGAGCAGTTCTTC
TRBJ2-5	TRBV5-1	TRBD1	CASSNLQGPTVPQYF	TGCGCCAGCAGCAACTTACAGGGGCCCACCGTGCCCCAGTACTTC
TRBJ2-7	TRBV23-1	-	CASSQSWTAYEQYF	TGCGCCAGCAGTCAATCCTGGACAGCCTACGAGCAGTACTTC